The present T cell receptor (beta chain) was sequenced within a study of cytomegalovirus exposure and HLA in healthy donors. Comments on this clone: Its antigen remains unidentified.

Unmatched junction bases numbered 7, after V lost 1 base and J lost 5 bases. This CDR3 contains 15 residues. From germline, CDR1 is LGHNA and CDR2 YSLEER. 13 Jbeta primers and 60 Vbeta primers were used for the PCR. Libraries were prepared by immunoSEQ multiplex PCR; TCRdb keeps only in-frame clonotypes and omits some of them. The repertoire includes about 120,000 clones, over 75% of them detected once, and more than 1.5% sits in the top ten. Study-level results: DRB1 showed the most TCR associations and HLA-C the fewest in a later analysis, as rates varied by HLA locus. Researchers reported in a later analysis that a missense DCLRE1C variant was tied to TCR beta V- and J-gene trimming.

The rearrangement uses TRBV4-3 and TRBJ2-5, with TRBD2 matching 7 bases. What was sequenced was PBMCs. The TCR comes from a man aged 40-55 years in good health and CMV-seronegative. The DNA of the CDR3 is TGCGCCAGCAGCCAAGGCCAGCGGGGAGGTGAGACCCAGTACTTC. Translation: CASSQGQRGGETQYF.